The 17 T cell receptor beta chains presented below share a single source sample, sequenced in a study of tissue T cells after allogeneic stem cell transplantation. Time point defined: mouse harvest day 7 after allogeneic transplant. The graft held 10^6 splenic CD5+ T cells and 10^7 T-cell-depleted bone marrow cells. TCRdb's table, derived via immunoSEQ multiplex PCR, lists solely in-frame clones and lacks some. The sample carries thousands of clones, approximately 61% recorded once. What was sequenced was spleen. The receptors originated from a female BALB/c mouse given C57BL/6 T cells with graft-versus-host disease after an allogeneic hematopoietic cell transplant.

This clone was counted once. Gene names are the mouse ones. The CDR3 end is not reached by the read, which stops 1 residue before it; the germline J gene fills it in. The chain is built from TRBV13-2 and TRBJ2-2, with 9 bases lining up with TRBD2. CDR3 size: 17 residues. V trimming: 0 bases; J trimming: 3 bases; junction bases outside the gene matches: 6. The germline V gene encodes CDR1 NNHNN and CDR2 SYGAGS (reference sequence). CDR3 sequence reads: CASGDALGGRDTGQLYF. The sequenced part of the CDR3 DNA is TGTGCCAGCGGTGATGCATTGGGGGGGCGGGACACCGGGCAGCTCTAC.

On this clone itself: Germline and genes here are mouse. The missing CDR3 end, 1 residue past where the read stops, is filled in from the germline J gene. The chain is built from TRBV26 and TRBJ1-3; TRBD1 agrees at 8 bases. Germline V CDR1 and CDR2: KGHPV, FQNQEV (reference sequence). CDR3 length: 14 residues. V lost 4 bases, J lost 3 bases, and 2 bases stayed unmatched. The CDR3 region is CASSRRGLGNTLYF. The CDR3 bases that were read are TGTGCCAGCAGTCGCAGGGGGCTTGGAAATACGCTCTAT.

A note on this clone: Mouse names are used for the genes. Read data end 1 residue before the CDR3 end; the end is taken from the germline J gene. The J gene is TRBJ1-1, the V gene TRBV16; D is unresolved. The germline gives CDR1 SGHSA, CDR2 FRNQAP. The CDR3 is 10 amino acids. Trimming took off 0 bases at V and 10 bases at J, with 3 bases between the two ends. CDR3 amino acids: CASSLDGVFF. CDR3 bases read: TGTGCAAGCAGCTTAGACGGAGTCTTC.

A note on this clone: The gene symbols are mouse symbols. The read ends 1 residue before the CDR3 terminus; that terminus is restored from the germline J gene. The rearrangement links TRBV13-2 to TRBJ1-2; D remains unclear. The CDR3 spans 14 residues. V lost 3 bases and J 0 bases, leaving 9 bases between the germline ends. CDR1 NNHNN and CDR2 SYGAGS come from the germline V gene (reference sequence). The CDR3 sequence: CASGASKSNSDYTF. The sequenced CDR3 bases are TGTGCCAGCGGTGCCTCCAAATCAAACTCCGACTACACC.

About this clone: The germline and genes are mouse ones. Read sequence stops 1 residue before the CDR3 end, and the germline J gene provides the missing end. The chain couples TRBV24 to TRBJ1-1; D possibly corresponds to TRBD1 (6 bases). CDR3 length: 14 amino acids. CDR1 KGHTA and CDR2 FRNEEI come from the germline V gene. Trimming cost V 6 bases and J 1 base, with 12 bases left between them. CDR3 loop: CASSRRGGNTEVFF. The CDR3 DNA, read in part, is TGTGCCAGCAGCCGCAGGGGAGGGAACACAGAAGTCTTC.

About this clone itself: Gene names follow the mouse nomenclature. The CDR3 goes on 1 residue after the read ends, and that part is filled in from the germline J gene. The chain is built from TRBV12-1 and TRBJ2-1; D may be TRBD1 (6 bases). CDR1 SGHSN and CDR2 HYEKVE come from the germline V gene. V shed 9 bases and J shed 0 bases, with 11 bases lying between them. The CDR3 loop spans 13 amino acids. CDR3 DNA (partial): TGTGCCTGCCGGGACAATAACTATGCTGAGCAGTTC. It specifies CACRDNNYAEQF. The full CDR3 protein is CACRDNNYAEQFF.

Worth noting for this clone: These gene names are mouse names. The CDR3 DNA, read in part, is TGTGCCAGCGGTGATGAAGAGGGCCAAGACACCCAGTAC. Translation: CASGDEEGQDTQY. The whole CDR3 protein is CASGDEEGQDTQYF. The rearrangement joins TRBV13-2 to TRBJ2-5; D not resolved. The sequence runs out 1 residue before the end of the CDR3; the remainder is reconstructed from the germline J gene. This CDR3 is 14 amino acids long. Germline V gives CDR1 NNHNN, CDR2 SYGAGS (reference sequence). Deletions cut 0 bases from V and 2 bases from J, with 7 bases between.

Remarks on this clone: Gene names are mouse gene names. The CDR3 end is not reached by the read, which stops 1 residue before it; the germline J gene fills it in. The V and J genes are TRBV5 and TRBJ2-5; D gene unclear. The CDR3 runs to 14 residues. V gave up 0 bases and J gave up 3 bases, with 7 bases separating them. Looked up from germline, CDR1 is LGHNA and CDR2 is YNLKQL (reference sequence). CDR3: CASSQETFQDTQYF. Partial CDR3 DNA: TGTGCCAGCAGCCAAGAGACATTTCAAGACACCCAGTAC.

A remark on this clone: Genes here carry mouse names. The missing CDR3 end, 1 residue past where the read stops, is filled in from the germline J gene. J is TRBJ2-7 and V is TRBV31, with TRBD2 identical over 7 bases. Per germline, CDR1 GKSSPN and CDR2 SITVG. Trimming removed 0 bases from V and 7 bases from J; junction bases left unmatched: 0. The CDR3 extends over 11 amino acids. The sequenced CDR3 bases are TGTGCCTGGAGTCTTGGGGGGGAACAGTAC. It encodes CAWSLGGEQY. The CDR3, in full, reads CAWSLGGEQYF.

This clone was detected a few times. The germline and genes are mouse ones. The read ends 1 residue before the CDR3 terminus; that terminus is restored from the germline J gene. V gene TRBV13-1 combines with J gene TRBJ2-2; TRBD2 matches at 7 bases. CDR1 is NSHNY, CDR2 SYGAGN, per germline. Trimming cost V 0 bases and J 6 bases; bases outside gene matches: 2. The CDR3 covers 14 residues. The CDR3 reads CASSDAGGAGQLYF. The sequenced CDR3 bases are TGTGCCAGCAGTGATGCGGGGGGGGCCGGGCAGCTCTAC.

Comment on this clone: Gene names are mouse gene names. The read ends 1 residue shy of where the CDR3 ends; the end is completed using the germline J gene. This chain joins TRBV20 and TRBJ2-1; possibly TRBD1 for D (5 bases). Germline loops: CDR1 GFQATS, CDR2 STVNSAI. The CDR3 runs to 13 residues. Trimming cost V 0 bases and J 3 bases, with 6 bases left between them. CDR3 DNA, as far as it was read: TGTGGTGCTAGGGACAGGGCCTATGCTGAGCAGTTC. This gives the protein CGARDRAYAEQF. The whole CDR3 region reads CGARDRAYAEQFF.

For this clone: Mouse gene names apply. The part of the CDR3 DNA that was read is TGTGCTAGCAGTTGGACAACCGACTACACC. Translated: CASSWTTDYT. The entire CDR3 sequence reads CASSWTTDYTF. The chain couples TRBV29 to TRBJ1-2; weak D call: TRBD1 (5 bases). The read gets to within 1 residue of the CDR3 end, and the germline J gene fills in the rest. Germline V CDR1 and CDR2: MSHET, SYDVDS. The CDR3 is 11 amino acids. V shed 4 bases and J shed 6 bases, with 6 bases lying between them.

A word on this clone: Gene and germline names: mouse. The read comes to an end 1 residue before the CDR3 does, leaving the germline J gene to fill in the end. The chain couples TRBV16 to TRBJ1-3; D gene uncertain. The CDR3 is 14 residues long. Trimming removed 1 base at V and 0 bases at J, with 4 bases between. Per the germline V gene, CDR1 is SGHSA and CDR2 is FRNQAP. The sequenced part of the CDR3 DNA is TGTGCAAGCAGCTTAGGACATTCTGGAAATACGCTCTAT. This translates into CASSLGHSGNTLY. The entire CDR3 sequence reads CASSLGHSGNTLYF.

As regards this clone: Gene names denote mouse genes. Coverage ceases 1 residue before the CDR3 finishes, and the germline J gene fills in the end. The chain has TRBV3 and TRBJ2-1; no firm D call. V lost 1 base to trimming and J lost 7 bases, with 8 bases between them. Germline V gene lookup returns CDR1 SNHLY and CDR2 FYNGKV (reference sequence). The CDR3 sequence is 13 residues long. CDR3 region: CASSLDSGAEQFF. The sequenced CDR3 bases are TGTGCCAGCAGCTTAGACTCGGGGGCTGAGCAGTTC.

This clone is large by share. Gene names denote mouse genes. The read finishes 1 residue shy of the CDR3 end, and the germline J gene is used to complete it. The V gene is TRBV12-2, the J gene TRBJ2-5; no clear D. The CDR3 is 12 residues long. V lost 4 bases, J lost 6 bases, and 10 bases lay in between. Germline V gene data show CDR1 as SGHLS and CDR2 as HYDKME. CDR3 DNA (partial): TGTGCCAGCTCAATTCGAGGGGACACCCAGTAC. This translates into CASSIRGDTQY. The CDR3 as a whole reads CASSIRGDTQYF.

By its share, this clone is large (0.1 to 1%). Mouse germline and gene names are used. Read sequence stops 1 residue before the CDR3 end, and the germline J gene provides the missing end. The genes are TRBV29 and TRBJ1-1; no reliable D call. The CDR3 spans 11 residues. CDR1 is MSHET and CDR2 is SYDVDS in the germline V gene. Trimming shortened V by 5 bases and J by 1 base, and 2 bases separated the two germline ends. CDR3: CASSQNTEVFF. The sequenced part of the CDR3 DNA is TGTGCTAGCAGTCAAAACACAGAAGTCTTC.

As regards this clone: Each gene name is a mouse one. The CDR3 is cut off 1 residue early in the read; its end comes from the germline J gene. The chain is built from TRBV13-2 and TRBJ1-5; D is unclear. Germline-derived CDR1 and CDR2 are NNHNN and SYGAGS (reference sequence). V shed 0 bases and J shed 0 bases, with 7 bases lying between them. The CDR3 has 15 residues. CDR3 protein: CASGDATANNQAPLF. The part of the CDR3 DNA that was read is TGTGCCAGCGGTGATGCCACAGCTAACAACCAGGCTCCGCTT.